This TCR beta chain originates from a study of blood T cell repertoires in COVID-19. Across the study: Spain, Italy and the United States supplied samples that represented acute and convalescent COVID-19. PBMCs, B-cell-depleted T cells, or T cells provided the cDNA or gDNA that made up the material.

The CDR3 consists of 13 residues. In germline, CDR1 is MDHEN, CDR2 SYDVKM. Trimming stripped 9 bases from V and 4 bases from J, with 12 bases between. Methods used by the authors: Nucleated cell number was recorded as an estimate derived from reference gene primer amplification. Assay used: immunoSEQ multiplex PCR; TCRdb lists only in-frame clones, some missing. V, J and clone size were drawn from that table, and D and trimming were deduced from the DNA. The table has some 380,000 clones, more than 65% seen once. The receptor's source is a human donor with acute or convalescent COVID-19. The donor label of this sample is uncertain. Sequencing input: peripheral blood. The chain employs TRBV28 and TRBJ1-4; a weak D match, TRBD1 (5 bases). CDR3 sequence: CASRGGRNEKLFF. CDR3 in DNA: TGTGCCAGTAGGGGCGGTCGTAATGAAAAACTGTTTTTT.